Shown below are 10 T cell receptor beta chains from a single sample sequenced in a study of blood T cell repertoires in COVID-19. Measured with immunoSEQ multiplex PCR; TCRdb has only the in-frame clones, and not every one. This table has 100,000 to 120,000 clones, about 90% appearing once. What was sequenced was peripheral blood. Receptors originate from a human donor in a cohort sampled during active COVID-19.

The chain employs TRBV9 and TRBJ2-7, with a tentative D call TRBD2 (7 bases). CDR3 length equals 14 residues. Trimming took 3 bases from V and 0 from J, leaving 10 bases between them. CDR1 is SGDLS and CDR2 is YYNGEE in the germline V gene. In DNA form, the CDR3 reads TGTGCCAGCAGCGAGGGGGACTACTCCTACGAGCAGTACTTC. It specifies CASSEGDYSYEQYF.

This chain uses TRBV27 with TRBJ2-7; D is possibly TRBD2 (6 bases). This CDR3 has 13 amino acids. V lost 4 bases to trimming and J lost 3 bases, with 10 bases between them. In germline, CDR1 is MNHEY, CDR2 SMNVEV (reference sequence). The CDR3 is CASSSTRIYEQYF. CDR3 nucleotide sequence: TGTGCCAGCAGTTCGACTAGAATCTACGAGCAGTACTTC.

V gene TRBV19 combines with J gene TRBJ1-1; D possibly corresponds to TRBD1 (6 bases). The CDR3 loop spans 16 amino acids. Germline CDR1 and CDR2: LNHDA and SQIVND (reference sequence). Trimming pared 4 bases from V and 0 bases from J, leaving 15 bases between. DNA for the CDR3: TGTGCCAGTAGTAGACAGGACAGAATTATGAACACTGAAGCTTTCTTT. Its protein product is CASSRQDRIMNTEAFF. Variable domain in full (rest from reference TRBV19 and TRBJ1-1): DGGITQSPKYLFRKEGQNVTLSCEQNLNHDAMYWYRQDPGQGLRLIYYSQIVNDFQKGDIAEGYSVSREKKESFPLTVTSAQKNPTAFYLCASSRQDRIMNTEAFFGQGTRLTVV.

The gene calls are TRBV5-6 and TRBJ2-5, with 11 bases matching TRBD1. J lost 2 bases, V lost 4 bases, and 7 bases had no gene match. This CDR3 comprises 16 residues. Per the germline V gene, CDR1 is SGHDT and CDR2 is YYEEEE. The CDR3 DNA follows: TGTGCCAGCAGCGCCACCGGGACAGGGGGACAAGAGACCCAGTACTTC. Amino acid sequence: CASSATGTGGQETQYF.

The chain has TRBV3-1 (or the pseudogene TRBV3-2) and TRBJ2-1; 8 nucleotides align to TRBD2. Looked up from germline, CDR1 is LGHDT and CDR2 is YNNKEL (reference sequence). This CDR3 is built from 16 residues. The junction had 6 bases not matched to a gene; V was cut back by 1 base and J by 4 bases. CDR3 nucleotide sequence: TGTGCCAGCAGCCAAGTACCGGGACTAGGTTACAATGAGCAGTTCTTC. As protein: CASSQVPGLGYNEQFF.

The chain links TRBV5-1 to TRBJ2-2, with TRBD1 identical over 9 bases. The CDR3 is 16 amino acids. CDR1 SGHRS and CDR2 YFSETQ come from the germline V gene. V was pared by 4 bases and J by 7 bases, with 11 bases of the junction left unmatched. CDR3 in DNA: TGCGCCAGCAGCCTTGACGTACAGGGGGCTGGCGGGGAGCTGTTTTTT. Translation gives CASSLDVQGAGGELFF.

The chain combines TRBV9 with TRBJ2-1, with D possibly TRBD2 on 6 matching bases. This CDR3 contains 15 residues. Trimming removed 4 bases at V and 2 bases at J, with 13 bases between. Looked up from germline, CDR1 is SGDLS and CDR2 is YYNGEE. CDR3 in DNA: TGTGCCAGCAGCCCCGCTAGCGCCGCCTACAATGAGCAGTTCTTC. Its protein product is CASSPASAAYNEQFF.

In nucleotides, the CDR3 is TGTGCCAGCAGCTTCGTTGGGCGTGTCTACGAGCAGTACTTC. Translation gives CASSFVGRVYEQYF. The chain recombines TRBV6-5 with TRBJ2-7, with D uncertain. The CDR3 covers 14 residues. V was trimmed by 6 bases and J by 3 bases, leaving 15 bases between them. In germline, CDR1 is MNHEY, CDR2 SVGAGI.

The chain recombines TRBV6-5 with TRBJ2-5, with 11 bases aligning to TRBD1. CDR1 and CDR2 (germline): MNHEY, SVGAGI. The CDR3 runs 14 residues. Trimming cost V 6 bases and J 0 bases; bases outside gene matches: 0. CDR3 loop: CASRDRGHQETQYF. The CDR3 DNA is TGTGCCAGCAGGGACAGGGGGCACCAAGAGACCCAGTACTTC.

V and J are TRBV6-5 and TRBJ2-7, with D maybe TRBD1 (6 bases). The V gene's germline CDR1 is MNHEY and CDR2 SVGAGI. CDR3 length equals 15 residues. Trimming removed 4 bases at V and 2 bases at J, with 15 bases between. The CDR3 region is CASSSPGQTAYEQYF. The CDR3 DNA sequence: TGTGCCAGCAGTTCGCCCGGACAGACCGCCTACGAGCAGTACTTC.